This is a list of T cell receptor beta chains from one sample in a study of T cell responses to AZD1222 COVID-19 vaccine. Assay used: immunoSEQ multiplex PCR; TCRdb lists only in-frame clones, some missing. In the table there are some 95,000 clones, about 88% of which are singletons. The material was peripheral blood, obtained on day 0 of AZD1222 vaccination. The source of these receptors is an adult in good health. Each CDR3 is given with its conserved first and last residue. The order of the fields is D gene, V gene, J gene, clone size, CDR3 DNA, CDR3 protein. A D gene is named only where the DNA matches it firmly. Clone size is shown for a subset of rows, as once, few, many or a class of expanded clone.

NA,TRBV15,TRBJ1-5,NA,TGTGCCACCAGCAGGGCCTGGAATCAGCCCCAGCATTTT,CATSRAWNQPQHF
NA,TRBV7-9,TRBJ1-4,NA,TGTGCCAGCAGCTCCATCCCGGACACGTGGTATGAAAAACTGTTTTTT,CASSSIPDTWYEKLFF
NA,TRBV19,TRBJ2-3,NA,TGTGCCAGCCAAGGGAGGGGGACAAGAGATTTACCCCTCACAGATACGCAGTATTTT,CASQGRGTRDLPLTDTQYF
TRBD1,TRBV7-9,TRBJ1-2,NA,TGTGCCAGCAGCCAAGGGGACAGGGTGCATGGCTACACCTTC,CASSQGDRVHGYTF
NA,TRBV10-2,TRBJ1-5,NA,TGCGCCAGCAGTGCTCATTGGGGCCAGGGTAATCAGCCCCAGCATTTT,CASSAHWGQGNQPQHF
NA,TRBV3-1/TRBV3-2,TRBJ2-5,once,TGTGCCAGCAGCCAAGGAGACATAAAGACCCAGTACTTC,CASSQGDIKTQYF
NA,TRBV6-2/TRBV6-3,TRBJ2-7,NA,TGTGCCAGCAGTTACGGGGGAAGCTACGAGCAGTACTTC,CASSYGGSYEQYF
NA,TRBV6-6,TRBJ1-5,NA,TGTGCCAGCAGTTACGATAGCAATCAGCCCCAGCATTTT,CASSYDSNQPQHF
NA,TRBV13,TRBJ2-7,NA,TGTGCCAGCAGCTTAGGGGGTGTGTGGGAGCAGTACTTC,CASSLGGVWEQYF
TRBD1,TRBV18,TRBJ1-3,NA,TGTGCCAGCTCACCCACAGGGGGAGTTTCCGGAAACACCATATATTTT,CASSPTGGVSGNTIYF
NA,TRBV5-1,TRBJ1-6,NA,TGCGCCAGCAGCTCCCCGGACCGGACCAAAAATTCACCCCTCCACTTT,CASSSPDRTKNSPLHF
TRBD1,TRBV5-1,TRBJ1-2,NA,TGCGCCAGCAGCTTGGCCGGGACAGGGGATGGCTACACCTTC,CASSLAGTGDGYTF
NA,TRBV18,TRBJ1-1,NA,TGTGCCAGCTCAGCCACCAGCGGGGACACTGAAGCTTTCTTT,CASSATSGDTEAFF
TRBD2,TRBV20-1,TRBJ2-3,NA,TGCAGTGCTAGTAAAGGGACTAGCAGGGCAGATACGCAGTATTTT,CSASKGTSRADTQYF
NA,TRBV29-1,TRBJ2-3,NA,TGCAGCGTTGAGGTTCGGGATGGGACAGATACGCAGTATTTT,CSVEVRDGTDTQYF
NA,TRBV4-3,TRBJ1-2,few,TGCGCCAGCAGCCAGTCGTCCTTAGGGCCGTGGGGCTACACCTTC,CASSQSSLGPWGYTF
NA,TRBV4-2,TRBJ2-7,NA,TGTGCCAGCAGCCAGTCGCCGGGAGCTATCTACGAGCAGTACTTC,CASSQSPGAIYEQYF
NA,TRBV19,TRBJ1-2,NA,TGTGCCAGTAGTATAGTACGGAACTATGGCTACACCTTC,CASSIVRNYGYTF
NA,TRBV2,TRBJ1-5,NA,TGTGCCAGCAGTGAAAGGGCAGGCACTAATCAGCCCCAGCATTTT,CASSERAGTNQPQHF
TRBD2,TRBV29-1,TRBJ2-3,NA,TGCAGCGTTTCGGCGGGGGGGGGCGGAGATACGCAGTATTTT,CSVSAGGGGDTQYF
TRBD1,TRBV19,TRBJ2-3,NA,TGTGCCCTTCTTCCTAGGGACAGAGAGTTAGGTACGCAGTATTTT,CALLPRDRELGTQYF
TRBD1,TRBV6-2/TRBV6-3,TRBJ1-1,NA,TGTGCCAGCAGTTACCCCGGGACAGTTTACATGAACACTGAAGCTTTCTTT,CASSYPGTVYMNTEAFF
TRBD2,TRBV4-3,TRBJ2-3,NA,TGCGCCAGCAGGATGGGGAGGGCGAGCACAGATACGCAGTATTTT,CASRMGRASTDTQYF
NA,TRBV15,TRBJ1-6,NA,TGTGCCACCAGCAGACGGCTGATCAGCTCCTATAATTCACCCCTCCACTTT,CATSRRLISSYNSPLHF
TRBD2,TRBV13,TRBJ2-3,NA,TGTGCCAGCACTCCGGGGGGACTAGCTACAGATACGCAGTATTTT,CASTPGGLATDTQYF
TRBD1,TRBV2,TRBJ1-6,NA,TGTGCCAGCAGTACGGACAGGAGTAATTCACCCCTCCACTTT,CASSTDRSNSPLHF
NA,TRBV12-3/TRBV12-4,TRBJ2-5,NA,TGTGCCAGCAGTTTATTGGGGGGCGAGACCCAGTACTTC,CASSLLGGETQYF
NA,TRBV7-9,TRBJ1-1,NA,TGTGCCAGCAGCTTCGGGGAGGGGAGAGCTTTCTTT,CASSFGEGRAFF
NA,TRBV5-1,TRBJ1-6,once,TGCGCCAGCAGCCAGCTAGGGTTTAATTCACCCCTCCACTTT,CASSQLGFNSPLHF
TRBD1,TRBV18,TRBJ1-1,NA,TGTGCCAGCTCATCACAACAGGGGTCCTATGAAGCTTTCTTT,CASSSQQGSYEAFF
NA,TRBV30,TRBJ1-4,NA,TGTGCCTGCCCCGGGAGACTTAATGAAAAACTGTTTTTT,CACPGRLNEKLFF
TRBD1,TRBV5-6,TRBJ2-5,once,TGTGCCAGCAGCTTGGCACAGGGGAGTGGCGAGACCCAGTACTTC,CASSLAQGSGETQYF
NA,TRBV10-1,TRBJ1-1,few,TGCGCCAGCAGCAACCGGGACAACACTGAAGCTTTCTTT,CASSNRDNTEAFF
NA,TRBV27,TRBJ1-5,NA,TGTGCCACCAGGACGGGGGGGAGCAATCAGCCCCAGCATTTT,CATRTGGSNQPQHF
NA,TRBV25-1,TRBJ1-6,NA,TGTGCCAGCAGTGAATACGCGAGCTCCTATAATTCACCCCTCCACTTT,CASSEYASSYNSPLHF
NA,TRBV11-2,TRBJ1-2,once,TGTGCCAGCAGCTTACAGGCTTTCTATGGCTACACCTTC,CASSLQAFYGYTF
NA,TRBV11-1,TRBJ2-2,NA,TGTGCCAGCAGCTTAACCCAGGGCGGGATAACCGGGGAGCTGTTTTTT,CASSLTQGGITGELFF
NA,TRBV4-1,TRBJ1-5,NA,TGCGCCAGCAGCCACCCGACAGGATCGGATCAGCCCCAGCATTTT,CASSHPTGSDQPQHF
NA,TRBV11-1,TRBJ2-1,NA,TGTGCCAGCAGCTTAGTACCAGCGGCACCCTACAATGAGCAGTTCTTC,CASSLVPAAPYNEQFF
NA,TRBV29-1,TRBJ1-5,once,TGCAGCGGTTTTGGGTTAGAGGTTTGCAATCAGCCCCAGCATTTT,CSGFGLEVCNQPQHF
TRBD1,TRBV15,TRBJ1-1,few,TGTGCCACCAGCGACAGGGGGAACACTGAAGCTTTCTTT,CATSDRGNTEAFF
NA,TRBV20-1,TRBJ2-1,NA,TGCAGTGCTCTTGGAGCTCCCGAGCAGTTCTTC,CSALGAPEQFF
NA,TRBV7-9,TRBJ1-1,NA,TGTGCCGGGTCAGGTGAAGCTTTCTTT,CAGSGEAFF
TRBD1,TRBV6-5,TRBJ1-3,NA,TGTGCCAGTATTCTGGGACAGGGTGGAAACACCATATATTTT,CASILGQGGNTIYF
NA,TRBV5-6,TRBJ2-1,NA,TGTGCCAGCAGCCAACAGGGAACTGAGCAGTTCTTC,CASSQQGTEQFF
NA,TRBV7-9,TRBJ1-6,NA,TGTGCCAGCAGCTTATCGGCGAATTCACCCCTCCACTTT,CASSLSANSPLHF
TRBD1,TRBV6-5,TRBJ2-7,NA,TGTGCCAGCAGTATGGGGACAGCAATATACGAGCAGTACTTC,CASSMGTAIYEQYF
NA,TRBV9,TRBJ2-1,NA,TGTGCCAGCAGCGTAGGTCTGCTAAAGGCCTACAATGAGCAGTTCTTC,CASSVGLLKAYNEQFF
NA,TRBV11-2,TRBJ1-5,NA,TGTGCCAGCAGCTTAGGGCTGAGCAATCAGCCCCAGCATTTT,CASSLGLSNQPQHF
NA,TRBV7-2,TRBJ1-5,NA,TGTGCCAGCAGCTTAGGAGGGGAGCAAGATCAGCCCCAGCATTTT,CASSLGGEQDQPQHF
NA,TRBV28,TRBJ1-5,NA,TGTGCCAGCAGTTTGTTGATCCAGCCCCAGCATTTT,CASSLLIQPQHF